The rows below give T cell receptor beta chains drawn from one sample of a study of T cell repertoires in cytomegalovirus infection. TCRdb itself ran the reads through MiXCR, one entry per CDR3 protein. The sample records some 350,000 distinct CDR3 sequences, 15% to 20% being singletons. Sequences were obtained from PBMCs. Receptor source: a human donor in good health (CMV status not recorded). Some clones in this sample may be carry-over from other donors' samples. The conserved cysteine and the conserved F or W are not part of the CDR3 here.

J: TRBJ1-5; V: TRBV6-1; CDR3: ASRGTGEDQPQH
J: TRBJ2-7; V: TRBV15; CDR3: ATSRSPHYEQY
J: TRBJ2-1; V: TRBV18; CDR3: ASSPGVSYNEQF
J: TRBJ2-2; V: TRBV12-5; CDR3: ASGSLVGLTGELF
J: TRBJ2-7; V: TRBV28; CDR3: ASSLGQLHAEQY
J: TRBJ2-1; V: TRBV15; CDR3: ATSFVPRTTYNEQF
J: TRBJ1-1; V: TRBV10-2; CDR3: ASSEGQGTEAF
J: TRBJ2-1; V: TRBV5-4; CDR3: ASSFPDRGWNEQF
J: TRBJ2-3; V: TRBV7-9; CDR3: ASSLYQAETDTQY
J: TRBJ2-1; V: TRBV12-3/TRBV12-4; CDR3: ASSLGGVAGVKYNEQF
J: TRBJ2-5; V: TRBV4-1; CDR3: ASSQSLGGTQY
J: TRBJ2-1; V: TRBV5-3; CDR3: ASSLGAVPGADEQF
J: TRBJ1-4; V: TRBV29-1; CDR3: SATESNEKLF
J: TRBJ2-7; V: TRBV7-9; CDR3: ASSFNSGSLEQY
J: TRBJ1-3; V: TRBV10-3; CDR3: AISELPGDGNTIY
J: TRBJ1-5; V: TRBV4-2; CDR3: ASSQGTGNQH
J: TRBJ1-4; V: TRBV6-6; CDR3: ASTPEPIIEKLF
J: TRBJ1-1; V: TRBV19; CDR3: ASSEGWGTEAF
J: TRBJ1-5; V: TRBV12-3/TRBV12-4; CDR3: ASRGPSNQPQH
J: TRBJ2-3; V: TRBV5-1; CDR3: ASRLTSTDTQY
J: TRBJ2-3; V: TRBV7-2; CDR3: ASSLTDRGRTDTQY
J: TRBJ1-2; V: TRBV20-1; CDR3: SARDPRDTHYGYT
J: TRBJ2-5; V: TRBV12-3/TRBV12-4; CDR3: ASRRPVTQY
J: TRBJ1-6; V: TRBV7-8; CDR3: ASSLASQGVVGSPLH
J: TRBJ2-7; V: TRBV11-2; CDR3: ASSLRQGVHEQY
J: TRBJ1-4; V: TRBV15; CDR3: ATSRELNEKLF
J: TRBJ2-1; V: TRBV7-9; CDR3: ASSDLAGGLKLGEQF
J: TRBJ2-1; V: TRBV19; CDR3: ASSSFSSGSGNEQF
J: TRBJ1-6; V: TRBV6-5; CDR3: ASSYSDGTGGSPLH
J: TRBJ1-2; V: TRBV28; CDR3: ASRDPGFYGYT
J: TRBJ2-1; V: TRBV27; CDR3: ASSPRDRASDEQF
J: TRBJ1-6; V: TRBV20-1; CDR3: SARDLLAGSRSPLH
J: TRBJ2-5; V: TRBV12-3/TRBV12-4; CDR3: ASSPTRGGETQY
J: TRBJ1-1; V: TRBV6-2/TRBV6-3; CDR3: ASSMYTEAF
J: TRBJ2-1; V: TRBV4-1; CDR3: ASSALLNEQF
J: TRBJ2-7; V: TRBV28; CDR3: ASSSEVSYEQY
J: TRBJ2-1; V: TRBV11-3; CDR3: ASSFAGDRENNEQF
J: TRBJ1-6; V: TRBV2; CDR3: ASSERSGSSYNSPLH
J: TRBJ2-7; V: TRBV19; CDR3: ASSISSGSYEQY
J: TRBJ2-1; V: TRBV5-6; CDR3: ASSPGTGGSYEQF
J: TRBJ2-3; V: TRBV10-3; CDR3: AISASLGDTQY
J: TRBJ2-7; V: TRBV4-2; CDR3: ASRGTAYEQY